The T cell receptor beta chain under discussion was sequenced for a study of vaccination and CD4 T cells after COVID-19. Across the whole study: Treatment of control cultures consisted of a CEFX pool, an HIV-1 Nef pool, or no peptide.

There are a few counts of this clonotype. Its target is unknown. With V trimmed by 10 bases and J by 0 bases, 14 bases remained unmatched. This CDR3 region has 16 residues. The germline gives CDR1 LNHDA, CDR2 SQIVND (reference sequence). The treatment is: roughly 10-day PBMC culture with coronavirus spike peptide pools or control peptides (ViraFEST assay). The study's findings and limits: Relatively small numbers of convalescent patients were studied, with no early post-infection timepoints included. A nonsignificant rise from around 20 to 38 was seen in the median number of SARS-CoV-2-reactive clonotypes.

Sequencing of cultured CD4+ T cell DNA used the Oncomine TCR Beta short-read assay. TCRdb analysed the PCR reads with MiXCR anew, one entry per CDR3 protein. The sample records about 10,000 distinct CDR3 sequences, around 28% being singletons. The chain carries TRBV19 and TRBJ2-7, with 8 bases aligning to TRBD1. The TCR was taken from a human donor who received a COVID-19 vaccine. Sample: CD4+ T cells from blood, cultured in vitro, taken before SARS-CoV-2 vaccination. As DNA, the CDR3 is TGTGCCACCCCGGGGGACCGGGACAGGCCCTCCTACGAGCAGTACTTC. Translating it yields CATPGDRDRPSYEQYF.